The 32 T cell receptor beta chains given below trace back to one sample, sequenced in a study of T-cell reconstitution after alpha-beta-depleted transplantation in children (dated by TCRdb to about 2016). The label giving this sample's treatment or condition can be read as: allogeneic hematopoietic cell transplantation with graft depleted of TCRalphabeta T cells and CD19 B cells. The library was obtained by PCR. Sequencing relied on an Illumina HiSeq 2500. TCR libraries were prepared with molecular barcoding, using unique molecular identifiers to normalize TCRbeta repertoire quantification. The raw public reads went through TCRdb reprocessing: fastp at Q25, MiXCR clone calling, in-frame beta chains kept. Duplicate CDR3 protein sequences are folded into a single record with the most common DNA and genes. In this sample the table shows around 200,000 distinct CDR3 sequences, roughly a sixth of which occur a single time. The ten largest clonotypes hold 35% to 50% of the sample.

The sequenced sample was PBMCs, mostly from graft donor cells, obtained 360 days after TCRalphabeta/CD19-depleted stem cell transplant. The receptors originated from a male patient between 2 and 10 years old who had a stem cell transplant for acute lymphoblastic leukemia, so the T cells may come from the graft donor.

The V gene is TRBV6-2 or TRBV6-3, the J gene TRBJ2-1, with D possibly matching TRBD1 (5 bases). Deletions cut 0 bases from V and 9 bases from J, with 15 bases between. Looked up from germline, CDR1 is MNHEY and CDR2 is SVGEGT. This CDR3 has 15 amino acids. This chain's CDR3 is CASSYSQGSQGEQFF. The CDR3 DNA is TGTGCCAGCAGTTACTCTCAGGGAAGCCAGGGTGAGCAGTTCTTC.

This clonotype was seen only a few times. In DNA, the CDR3 is TGCAGTGCTAGTCCGACAGGAGTCAGGGGGACCCAGTACTTC. Translation gives CSASPTGVRGTQYF. The genes are TRBV20-1 and TRBJ2-5, with a weak D call TRBD1 (6 bases). Germline V gene lookup returns CDR1 DFQATT and CDR2 SNEGSKA (reference sequence). Trimming shortened V by 3 bases and J by 7 bases, and 18 bases separated the two germline ends. The CDR3 has 14 residues.

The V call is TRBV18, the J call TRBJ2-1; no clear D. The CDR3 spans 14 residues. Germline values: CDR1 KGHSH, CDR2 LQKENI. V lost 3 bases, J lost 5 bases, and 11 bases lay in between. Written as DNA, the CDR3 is TGTGCCAGCTCACCCGACCGGGCACACAATGAGCAGTTCTTC. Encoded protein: CASSPDRAHNEQFF. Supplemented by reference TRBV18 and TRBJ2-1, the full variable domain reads NAGVMQNPRHLVRRRGQEARLRCSPMKGHSHVYWYRQLPEEGLKFMVYLQKENIIDESGMPKERFSAEFPKEGPSILRIQQVVRGDSAAYFCASSPDRAHNEQFFGPGTRLTVL.

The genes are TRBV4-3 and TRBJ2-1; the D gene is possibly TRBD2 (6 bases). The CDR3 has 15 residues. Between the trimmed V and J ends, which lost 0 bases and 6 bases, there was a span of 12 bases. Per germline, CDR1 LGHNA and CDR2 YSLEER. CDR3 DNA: TGCGCCAGCAGCCAAGATATTGGGCGGGGCAATGAGCAGTTCTTC. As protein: CASSQDIGRGNEQFF.

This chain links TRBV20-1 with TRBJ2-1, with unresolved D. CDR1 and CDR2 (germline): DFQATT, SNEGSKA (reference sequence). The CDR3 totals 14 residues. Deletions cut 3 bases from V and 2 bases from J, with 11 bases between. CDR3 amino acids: CSARWSIPYNEQFF. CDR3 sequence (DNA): TGCAGTGCTAGGTGGAGTATCCCCTACAATGAGCAGTTCTTC.

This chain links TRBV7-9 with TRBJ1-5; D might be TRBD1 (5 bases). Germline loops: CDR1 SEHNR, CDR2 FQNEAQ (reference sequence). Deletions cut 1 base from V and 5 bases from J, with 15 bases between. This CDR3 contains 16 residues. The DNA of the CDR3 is TGTGCCAGCAGCTTAGTCCGGGCAGGGAAGGATCAGCCCCAGCATTTT. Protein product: CASSLVRAGKDQPQHF.

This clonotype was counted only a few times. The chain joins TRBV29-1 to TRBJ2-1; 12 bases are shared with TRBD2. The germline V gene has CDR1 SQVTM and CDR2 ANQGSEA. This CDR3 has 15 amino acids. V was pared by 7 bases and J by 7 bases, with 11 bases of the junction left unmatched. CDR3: CSASRRLAGVNEQFF. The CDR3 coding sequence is TGCAGCGCCTCTAGGCGACTAGCGGGAGTTAATGAGCAGTTCTTC.

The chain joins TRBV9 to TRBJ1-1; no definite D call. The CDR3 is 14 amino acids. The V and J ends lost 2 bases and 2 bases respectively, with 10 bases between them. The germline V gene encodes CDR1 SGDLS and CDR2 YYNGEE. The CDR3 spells CASSVGRANTEAFF. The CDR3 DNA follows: TGTGCCAGCAGCGTTGGACGGGCAAACACTGAAGCTTTCTTT.

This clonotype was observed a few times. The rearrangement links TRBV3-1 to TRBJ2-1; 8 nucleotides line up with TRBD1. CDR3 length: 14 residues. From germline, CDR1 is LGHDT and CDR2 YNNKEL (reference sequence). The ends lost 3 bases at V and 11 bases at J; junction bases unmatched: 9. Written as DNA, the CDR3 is TGTGCCAGCAGCCAGGGAATACAGGGGGAAAAGCAGTTCTTC. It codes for CASSQGIQGEKQFF.

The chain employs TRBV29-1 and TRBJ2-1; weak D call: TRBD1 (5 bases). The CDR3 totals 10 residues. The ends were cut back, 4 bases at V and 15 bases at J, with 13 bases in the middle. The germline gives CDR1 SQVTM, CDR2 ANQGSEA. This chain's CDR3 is CSVVEGAVFF. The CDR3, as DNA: TGCAGCGTTGTGGAAGGGGCCGTGTTCTTC.

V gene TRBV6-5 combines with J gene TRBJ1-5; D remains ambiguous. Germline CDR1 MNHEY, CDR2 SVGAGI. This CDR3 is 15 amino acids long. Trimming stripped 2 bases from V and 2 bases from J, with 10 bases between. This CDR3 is CASSYTQAGNQPQHF. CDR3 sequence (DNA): TGTGCCAGCAGTTACACCCAGGCCGGCAATCAGCCCCAGCATTTT.

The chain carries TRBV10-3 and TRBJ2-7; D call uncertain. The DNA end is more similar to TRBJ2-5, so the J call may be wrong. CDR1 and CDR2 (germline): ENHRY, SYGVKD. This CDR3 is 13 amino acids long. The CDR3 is CAISENIGGTQYF. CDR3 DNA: TGTGCCATCAGTGAGAACATAGGCGGGACCCAGTACTTC.

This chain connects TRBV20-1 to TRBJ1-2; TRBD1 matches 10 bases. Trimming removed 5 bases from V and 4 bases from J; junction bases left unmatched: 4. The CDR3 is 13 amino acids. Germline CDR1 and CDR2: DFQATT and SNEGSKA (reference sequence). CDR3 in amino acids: CSAGDRGIYGYTF. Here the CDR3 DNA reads TGCAGTGCTGGGGACAGGGGAATCTATGGCTACACCTTC.

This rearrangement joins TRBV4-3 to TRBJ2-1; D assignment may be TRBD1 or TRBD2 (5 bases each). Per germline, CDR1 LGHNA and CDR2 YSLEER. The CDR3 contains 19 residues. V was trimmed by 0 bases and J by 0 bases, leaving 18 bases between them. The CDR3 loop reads CASSQDFSYGASSYNEQFF. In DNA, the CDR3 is TGCGCCAGCAGCCAAGATTTTTCCTACGGGGCCAGCTCCTACAATGAGCAGTTCTTC.

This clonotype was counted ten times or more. DNA of the CDR3: TGTGCCAGCAGTACGGGACTAGCGGCATCCGGGGAGCTGTTTTTT. It codes for CASSTGLAASGELFF. The chain has TRBV12-3 or TRBV12-4 and TRBJ2-2; 11 bases are shared with TRBD2. This CDR3 has 15 amino acids. V lost 5 bases and J lost 6; bases outside the gene matches: 5.

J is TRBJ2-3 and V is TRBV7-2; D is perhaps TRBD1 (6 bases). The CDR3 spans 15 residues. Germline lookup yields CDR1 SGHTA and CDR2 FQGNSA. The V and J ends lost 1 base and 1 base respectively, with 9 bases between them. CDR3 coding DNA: TGTGCCAGCAGCTTAGACCCAGGGGGCACAGATACGCAGTATTTT. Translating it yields CASSLDPGGTDTQYF.

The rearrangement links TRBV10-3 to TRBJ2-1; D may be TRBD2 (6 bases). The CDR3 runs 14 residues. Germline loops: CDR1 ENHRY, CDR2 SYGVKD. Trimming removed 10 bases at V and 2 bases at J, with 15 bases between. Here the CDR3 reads CATLAEGPYNEQFF. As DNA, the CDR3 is TGTGCCACCCTCGCGGAGGGCCCCTACAATGAGCAGTTCTTC.

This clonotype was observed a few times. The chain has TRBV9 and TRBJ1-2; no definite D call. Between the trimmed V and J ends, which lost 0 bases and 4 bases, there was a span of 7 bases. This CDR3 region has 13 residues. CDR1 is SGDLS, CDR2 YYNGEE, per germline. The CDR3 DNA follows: TGTGCCAGCAGCGTAGTGAGGCCCTATGGCTACACCTTC. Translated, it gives CASSVVRPYGYTF.

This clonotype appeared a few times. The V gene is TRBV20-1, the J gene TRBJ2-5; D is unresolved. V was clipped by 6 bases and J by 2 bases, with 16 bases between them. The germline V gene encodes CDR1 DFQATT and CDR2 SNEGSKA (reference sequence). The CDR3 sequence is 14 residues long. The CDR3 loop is CSAPHAAEQETQYF. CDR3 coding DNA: TGCAGTGCGCCTCACGCGGCGGAGCAAGAGACCCAGTACTTC.

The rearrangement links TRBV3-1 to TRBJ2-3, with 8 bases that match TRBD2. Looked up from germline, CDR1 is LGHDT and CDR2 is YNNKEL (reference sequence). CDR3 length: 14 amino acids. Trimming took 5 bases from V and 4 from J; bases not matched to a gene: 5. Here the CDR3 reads CASSYSGSADTQYF. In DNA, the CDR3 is TGTGCCAGCAGCTACAGCGGGAGTGCAGATACGCAGTATTTT.

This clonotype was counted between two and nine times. The CDR3 spells CSAGPGLRSGANVLTF. CDR3 nucleotides: TGCAGTGCTGGCCCGGGACTTCGCTCTGGGGCCAACGTCCTGACTTTC. This sequence joins TRBV20-1 and TRBJ2-6; a weak D match, TRBD2 (6 bases). The CDR3 spans 16 residues. Between the trimmed V and J ends, which lost 5 bases and 0 bases, there was a span of 14 bases. Germline values: CDR1 DFQATT, CDR2 SNEGSKA (reference sequence).

CDR3 DNA sequence: TGTGCCAGCAGCTTAGCTGGGCCTTGGGTCACCGGGGAGCTGTTTTTT. Translated, it gives CASSLAGPWVTGELFF. V gene TRBV7-2 combines with J gene TRBJ2-2; the D is unclear. This CDR3 region has 16 residues. Germline V gives CDR1 SGHTA, CDR2 FQGNSA. Deletions cut 0 bases from V and 4 bases from J, with 12 bases between. The whole variable domain, remainder taken from reference TRBV7-2 and TRBJ2-2, is GAGVSQSPSNKVTEKGKDVELRCDPISGHTALYWYRQSLGQGLEFLIYFQGNSAPDKSGLPSDRFSAERTGGSVSTLTIQRTQQEDSAVYLCASSLAGPWVTGELFFGEGSRLTVL.

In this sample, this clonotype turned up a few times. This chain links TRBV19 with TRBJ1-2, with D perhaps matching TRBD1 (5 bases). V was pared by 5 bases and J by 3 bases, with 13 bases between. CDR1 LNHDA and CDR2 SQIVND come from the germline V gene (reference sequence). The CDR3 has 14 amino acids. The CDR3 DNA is TGTGCCAGTAGTTTCCCCGGGACGGACTATGGCTACACCTTC. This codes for CASSFPGTDYGYTF.

The CDR3 here is CASRATGELDQPQHF. The CDR3 region has the DNA TGTGCCAGCAGGGCGACAGGGGAATTGGATCAGCCCCAGCATTTT. The chain carries TRBV12-3 or TRBV12-4 and TRBJ1-5, with 8 bases aligning to TRBD1. CDR3 length: 15 residues. The junction had 9 bases not matched to a gene; V was cut back by 6 bases and J by 5 bases.

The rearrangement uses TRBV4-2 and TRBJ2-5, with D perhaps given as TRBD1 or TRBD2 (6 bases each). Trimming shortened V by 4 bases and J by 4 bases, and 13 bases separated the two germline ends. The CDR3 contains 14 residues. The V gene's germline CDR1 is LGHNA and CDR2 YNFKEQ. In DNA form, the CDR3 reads TGTGCCAGCAGCCTTCTCGAGGGGGGAGAGACCCAGTACTTC. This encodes CASSLLEGGETQYF.

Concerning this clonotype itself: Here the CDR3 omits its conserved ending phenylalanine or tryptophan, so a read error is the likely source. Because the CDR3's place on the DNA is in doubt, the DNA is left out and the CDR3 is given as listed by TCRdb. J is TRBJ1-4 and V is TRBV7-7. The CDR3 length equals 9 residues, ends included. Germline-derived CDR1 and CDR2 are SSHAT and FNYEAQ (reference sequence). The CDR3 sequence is CASSLAVIV.

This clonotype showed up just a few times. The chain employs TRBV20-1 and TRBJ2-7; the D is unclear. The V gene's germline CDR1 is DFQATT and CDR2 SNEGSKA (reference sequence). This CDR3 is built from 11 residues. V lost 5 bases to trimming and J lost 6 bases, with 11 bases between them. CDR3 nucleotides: TGCAGTGCTGGGTGGGGAAGCGAGCAGTACTTC. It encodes CSAGWGSEQYF.

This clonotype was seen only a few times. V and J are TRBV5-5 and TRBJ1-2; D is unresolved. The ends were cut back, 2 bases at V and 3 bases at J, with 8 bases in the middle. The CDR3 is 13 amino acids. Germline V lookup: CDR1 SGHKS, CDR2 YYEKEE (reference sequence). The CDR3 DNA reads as TGTGCCAGCAGCTTCGGTACAGACTATGGCTACACCTTC. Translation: CASSFGTDYGYTF.

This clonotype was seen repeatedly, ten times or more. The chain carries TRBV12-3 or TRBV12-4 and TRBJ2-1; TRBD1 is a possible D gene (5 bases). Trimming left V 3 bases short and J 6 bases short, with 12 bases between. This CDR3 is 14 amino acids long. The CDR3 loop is CASSFSDSRNEQFF. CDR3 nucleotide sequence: TGTGCCAGCAGTTTCTCCGACAGCCGCAATGAGCAGTTCTTC.

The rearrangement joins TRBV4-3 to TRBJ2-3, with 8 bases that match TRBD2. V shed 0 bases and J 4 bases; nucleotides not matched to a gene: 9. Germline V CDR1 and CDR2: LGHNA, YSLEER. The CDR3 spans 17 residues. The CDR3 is CASSQDPNGGASDTQYF. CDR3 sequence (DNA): TGCGCCAGCAGCCAAGATCCTAACGGGGGGGCGTCAGATACGCAGTATTTT.

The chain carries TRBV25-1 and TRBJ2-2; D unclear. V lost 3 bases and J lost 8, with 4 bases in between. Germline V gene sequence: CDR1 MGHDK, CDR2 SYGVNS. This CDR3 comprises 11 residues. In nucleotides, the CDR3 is TGTGCCAGCAGTGACGGAGGGGAGCTGTTTTTT. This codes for CASSDGGELFF.

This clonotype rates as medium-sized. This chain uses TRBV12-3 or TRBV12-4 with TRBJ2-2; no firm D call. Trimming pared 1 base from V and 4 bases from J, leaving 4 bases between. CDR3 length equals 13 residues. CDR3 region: CASSLGVTGELFF. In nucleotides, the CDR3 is TGTGCCAGCAGTTTAGGGGTCACCGGGGAGCTGTTTTTT.